This T cell receptor beta chain was recorded in a study of T-cell memory formation after mild COVID-19. Study-level points and caveats: From day 15 to 85, contracting clones were balanced between CD4 and CD8, whereas later expanders leaned toward CD4+. Contracting CD4+ clones sat mainly in CM and EM; CD8+ in EMRA.

TCRdb reprocessed the 5' RACE reads with MiXCR, giving one entry per CDR3 protein. The sample yields some 300,000 distinct CDR3 sequences, around 19% seen once. Concerning this clonotype: Its antigen is undetermined.

The sequence was collected from a man between 18 and 35 years old who had mild COVID-19 (a few samples of this study predate the infection). Cell type and time point are not known. The material sequenced was PBMCs or a T cell subset sorted from them (not recorded which).

The chain's CDR3 is CASSHGVGEQFF. The CDR3 DNA sequence: TGCGCCAGCAGCCACGGCGTCGGTGAGCAGTTCTTC. V is TRBV4-1 and J is TRBJ2-1; D gene uncertain. The CDR3 runs to 12 residues. Germline values: CDR1 MGHRA, CDR2 YSYEKL. The germline V and J ends were trimmed by 3 bases and 9 bases, with 9 bases remaining between them.